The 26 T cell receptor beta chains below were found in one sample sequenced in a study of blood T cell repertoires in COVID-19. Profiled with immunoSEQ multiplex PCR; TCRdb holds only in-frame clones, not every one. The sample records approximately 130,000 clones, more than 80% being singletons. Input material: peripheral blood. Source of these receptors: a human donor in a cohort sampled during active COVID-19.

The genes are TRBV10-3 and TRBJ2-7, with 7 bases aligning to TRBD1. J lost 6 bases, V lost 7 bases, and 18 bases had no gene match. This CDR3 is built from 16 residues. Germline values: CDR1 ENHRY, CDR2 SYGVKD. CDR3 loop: CAIKDLNRGDLGEQYF. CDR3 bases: TGTGCCATCAAGGACCTGAACAGGGGAGATCTTGGCGAGCAGTACTTC.

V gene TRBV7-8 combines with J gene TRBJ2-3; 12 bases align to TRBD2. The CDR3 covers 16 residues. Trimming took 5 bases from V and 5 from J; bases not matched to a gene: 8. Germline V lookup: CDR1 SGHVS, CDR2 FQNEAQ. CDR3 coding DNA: TGTGCCAGCAGCGACCGACTAGCGGGAGTTGTAGATACGCAGTATTTT. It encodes CASSDRLAGVVDTQYF.

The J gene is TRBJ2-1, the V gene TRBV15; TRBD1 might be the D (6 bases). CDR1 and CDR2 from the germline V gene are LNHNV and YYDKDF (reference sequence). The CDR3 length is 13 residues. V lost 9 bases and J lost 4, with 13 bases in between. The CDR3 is CATQGQFYNEQFF. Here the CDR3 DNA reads TGTGCCACGCAGGGGCAGTTTTACAATGAGCAGTTCTTC.

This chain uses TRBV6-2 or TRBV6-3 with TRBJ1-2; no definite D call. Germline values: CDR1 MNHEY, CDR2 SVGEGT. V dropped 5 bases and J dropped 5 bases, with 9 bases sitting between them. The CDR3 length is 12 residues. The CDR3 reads CASSPRHYGYTF. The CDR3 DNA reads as TGTGCCAGCAGTCCCAGGCATTATGGCTACACCTTC.

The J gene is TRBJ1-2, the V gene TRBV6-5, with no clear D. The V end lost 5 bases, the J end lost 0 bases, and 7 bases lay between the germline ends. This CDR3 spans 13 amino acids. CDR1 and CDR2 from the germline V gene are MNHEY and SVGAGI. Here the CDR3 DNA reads TGTGCCAGCAGTCTCACTTCTAACTATGGCTACACCTTC. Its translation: CASSLTSNYGYTF.

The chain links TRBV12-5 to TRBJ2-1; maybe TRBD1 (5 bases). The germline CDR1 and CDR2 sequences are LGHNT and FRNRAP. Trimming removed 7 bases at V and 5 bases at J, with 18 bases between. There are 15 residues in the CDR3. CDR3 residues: CASARELALNNEQFF. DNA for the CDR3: TGTGCTAGTGCCAGGGAATTAGCTCTAAACAATGAGCAGTTCTTC.

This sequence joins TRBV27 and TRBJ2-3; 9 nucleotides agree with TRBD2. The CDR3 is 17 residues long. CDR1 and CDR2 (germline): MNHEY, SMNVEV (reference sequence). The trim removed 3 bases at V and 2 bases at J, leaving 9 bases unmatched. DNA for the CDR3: TGTGCCAGCAGTTTCAAGCGGGGGGCCCGTGTCACAGATACGCAGTATTTT. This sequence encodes CASSFKRGARVTDTQYF.

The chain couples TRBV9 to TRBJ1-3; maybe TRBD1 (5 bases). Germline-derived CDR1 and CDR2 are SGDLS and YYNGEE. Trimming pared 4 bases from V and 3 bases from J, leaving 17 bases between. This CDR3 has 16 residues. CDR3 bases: TGTGCCAGCAGCCCTTCGACAGCGATGTATGGAAACACCATATATTTT. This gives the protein CASSPSTAMYGNTIYF. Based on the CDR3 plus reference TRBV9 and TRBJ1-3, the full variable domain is DSGVTQTPKHLITATGQRVTLRCSPRSGDLSVYWYQQSLDQGLQFLIQYYNGEERAKGNILERFSAQQFPDLHSELNLSSLELGDSALYFCASSPSTAMYGNTIYFGEGSWLTVV.

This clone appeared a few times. The CDR3 bases are TGTGCCAGTAGTACAGGACGTGGCGGGAGGGGTAAGCAGTTCTTC. Its translation: CASSTGRGGRGKQFF. This sequence joins TRBV19 and TRBJ2-1; 9 positions agree with TRBD2. Germline trimming cut 4 bases from V and 11 bases from J; bases unmatched to any gene: 12. This CDR3 region has 15 residues. Per the germline V gene, CDR1 is LNHDA and CDR2 is SQIVND (reference sequence).

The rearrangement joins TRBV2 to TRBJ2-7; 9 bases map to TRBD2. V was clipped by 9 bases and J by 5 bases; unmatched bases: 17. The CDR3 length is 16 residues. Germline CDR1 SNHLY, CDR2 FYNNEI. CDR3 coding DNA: TGTGCCAGTTGCGCGGTAGGTAGCGGGGGATCTGACGAGCAGTACTTC. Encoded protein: CASCAVGSGGSDEQYF.

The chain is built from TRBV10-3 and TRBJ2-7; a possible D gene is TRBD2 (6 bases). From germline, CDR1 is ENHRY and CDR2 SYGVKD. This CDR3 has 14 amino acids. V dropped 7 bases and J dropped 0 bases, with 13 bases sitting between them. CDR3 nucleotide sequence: TGTGCCATCAAATCTAGCGAGAGCTCCTACGAGCAGTACTTC. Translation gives CAIKSSESSYEQYF.

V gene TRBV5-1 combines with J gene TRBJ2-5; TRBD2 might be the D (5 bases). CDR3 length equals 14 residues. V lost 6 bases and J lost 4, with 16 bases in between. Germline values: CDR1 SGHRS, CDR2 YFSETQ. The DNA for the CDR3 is TGCGCCAGCAAGACCCTAAGTGGAGGAGAGACCCAGTACTTC. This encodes CASKTLSGGETQYF.

The CDR3 DNA reads as TGTGCCAGCAGCTTAGCGGCGGCAGATACGCAGTATTTT. Encoded protein: CASSLAAADTQYF. The chain joins TRBV11-2 to TRBJ2-3; D is uncertain. Germline V CDR1 and CDR2: SGHAT, FQNNGV. This CDR3 is built from 13 residues. Between the trimmed V and J ends, which lost 1 base and 4 bases, there was a span of 6 bases.

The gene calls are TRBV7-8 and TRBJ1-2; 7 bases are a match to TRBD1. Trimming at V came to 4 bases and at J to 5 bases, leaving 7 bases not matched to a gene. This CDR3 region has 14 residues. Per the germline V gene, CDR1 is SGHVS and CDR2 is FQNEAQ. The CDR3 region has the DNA TGTGCCAGCAGCTCAGGGGGGACAAGTTATGGCTACACCTTC. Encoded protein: CASSSGGTSYGYTF.

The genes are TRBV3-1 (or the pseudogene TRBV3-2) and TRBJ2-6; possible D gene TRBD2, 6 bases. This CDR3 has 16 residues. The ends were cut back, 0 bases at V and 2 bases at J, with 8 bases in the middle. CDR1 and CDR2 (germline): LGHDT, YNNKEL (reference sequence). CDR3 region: CASSQETRPGANVLTF. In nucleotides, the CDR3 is TGTGCCAGCAGCCAAGAGACTAGACCTGGGGCCAACGTCCTGACTTTC.

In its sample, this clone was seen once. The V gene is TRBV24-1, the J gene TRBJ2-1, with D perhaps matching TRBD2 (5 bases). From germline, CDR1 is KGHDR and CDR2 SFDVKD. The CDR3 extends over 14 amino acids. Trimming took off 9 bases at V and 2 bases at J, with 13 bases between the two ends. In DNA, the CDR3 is TGTGCCACCGCACGAGCGACTACCTACAATGAGCAGTTCTTC. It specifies CATARATTYNEQFF.

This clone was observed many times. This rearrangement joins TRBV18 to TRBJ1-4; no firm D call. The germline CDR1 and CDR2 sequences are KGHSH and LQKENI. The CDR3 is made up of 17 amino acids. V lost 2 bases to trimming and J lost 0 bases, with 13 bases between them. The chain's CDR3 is CASSPRFAGTTNEKLFF. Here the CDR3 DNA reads TGTGCCAGCTCACCAAGATTTGCGGGAACAACTAATGAAAAACTGTTTTTT.

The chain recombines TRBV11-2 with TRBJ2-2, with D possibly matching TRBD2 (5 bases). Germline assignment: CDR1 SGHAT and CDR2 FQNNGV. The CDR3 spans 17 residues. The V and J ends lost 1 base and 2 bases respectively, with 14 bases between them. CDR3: CASSLGSWETNTGELFF. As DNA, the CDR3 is TGTGCCAGCAGCTTAGGGTCGTGGGAGACTAACACCGGGGAGCTGTTTTTT. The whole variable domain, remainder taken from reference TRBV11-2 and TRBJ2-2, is EAGVAQSPRYKIIEKRQSVAFWCNPISGHATLYWYQQILGQGPKLLIQFQNNGVVDDSQLPKDRFSAERLKGVDSTLKIQPAKLEDSAVYLCASSLGSWETNTGELFFGEGSRLTVL.

The DNA for the CDR3 is TGTGCCTGGAGTAATCTAGCGGAGAGCACAGATACGCAGTATTTT. It codes for CAWSNLAESTDTQYF. The V and J genes are TRBV30 and TRBJ2-3, with TRBD2 identical over 7 bases. Germline V lookup: CDR1 GTSNPN, CDR2 SVGIG (reference sequence). CDR3 size: 15 residues. J gave up 0 bases and V 2 bases, and 5 bases lay outside the gene matches.

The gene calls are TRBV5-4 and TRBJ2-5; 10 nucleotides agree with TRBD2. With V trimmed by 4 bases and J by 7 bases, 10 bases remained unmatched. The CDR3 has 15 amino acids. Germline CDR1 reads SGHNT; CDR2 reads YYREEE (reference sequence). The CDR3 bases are TGTGCCAGCAGCCCGAGGACTAGCGGCAGGGGGACCCAGTACTTC. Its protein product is CASSPRTSGRGTQYF.

This CDR3 reads CASSVLTGNQPQHF. The CDR3 nucleotides read TGTGCCAGTAGTGTGCTGACGGGAAATCAGCCCCAGCATTTT. The chain is built from TRBV19 and TRBJ1-5, with D unclear. V lost 5 bases and J 4 bases, leaving 12 bases between the germline ends. This CDR3 is 14 amino acids long. Per germline, CDR1 LNHDA and CDR2 SQIVND (reference sequence).

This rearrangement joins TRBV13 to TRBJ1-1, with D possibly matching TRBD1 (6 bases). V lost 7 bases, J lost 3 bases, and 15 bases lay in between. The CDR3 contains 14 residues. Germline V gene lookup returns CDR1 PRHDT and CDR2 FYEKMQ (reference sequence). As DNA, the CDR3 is TGTGCCAGCAACTTCGACAGGTCGTACACTGAAGCTTTCTTT. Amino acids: CASNFDRSYTEAFF.

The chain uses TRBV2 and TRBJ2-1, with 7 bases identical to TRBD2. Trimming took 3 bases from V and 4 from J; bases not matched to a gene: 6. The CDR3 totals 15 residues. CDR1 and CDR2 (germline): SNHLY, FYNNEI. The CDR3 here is CASSDLGGYYNEQFF. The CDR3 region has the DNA TGTGCCAGCAGTGATTTGGGGGGGTATTACAATGAGCAGTTCTTC. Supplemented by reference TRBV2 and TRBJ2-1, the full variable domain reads EPEVTQTPSHQVTQMGQEVILRCVPISNHLYFYWYRQILGQKVEFLVSFYNNEISEKSEIFDDQFSVERPDGSNFTLKIRSTKLEDSAMYFCASSDLGGYYNEQFFGPGTRLTVL.

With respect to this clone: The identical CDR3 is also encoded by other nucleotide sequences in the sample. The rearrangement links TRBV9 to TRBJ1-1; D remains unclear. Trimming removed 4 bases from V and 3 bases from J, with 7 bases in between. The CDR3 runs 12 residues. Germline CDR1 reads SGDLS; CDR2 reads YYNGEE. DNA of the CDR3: TGTGCCAGCAGCCCACAATACACTGAAGCTTTCTTT. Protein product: CASSPQYTEAFF.

CDR3 amino acids: CASSLGPSYEQYF. CDR3 sequence (DNA): TGTGCCAGCAGCTTAGGGCCAAGCTACGAGCAGTACTTC. The chain is built from TRBV7-2 and TRBJ2-7; D remains ambiguous. This CDR3 region has 13 residues. Trimming stripped 1 base from V and 3 bases from J, with 7 bases between. Germline loops: CDR1 SGHTA, CDR2 FQGNSA.

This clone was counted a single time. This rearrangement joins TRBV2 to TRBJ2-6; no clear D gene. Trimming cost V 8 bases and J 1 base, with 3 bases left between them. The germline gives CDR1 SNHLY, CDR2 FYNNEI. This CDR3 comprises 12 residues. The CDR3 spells CASRSGANVLTF. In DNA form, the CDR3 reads TGTGCCAGCCGGTCTGGGGCCAACGTCCTGACTTTC. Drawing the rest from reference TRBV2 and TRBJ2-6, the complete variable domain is EPEVTQTPSHQVTQMGQEVILRCVPISNHLYFYWYRQILGQKVEFLVSFYNNEISEKSEIFDDQFSVERPDGSNFTLKIRSTKLEDSAMYFCASRSGANVLTFGAGSRLTVL.